Listed here is a single T cell receptor (beta chain). Its antigen is currently unknown. The source of the sample is a study of cytomegalovirus exposure and HLA in healthy donors. Study conclusions and caveats: A prior analysis recorded that most TCR beta V segments were productive about 87% or about 30% of the time. In a later analysis, V- and J-gene trimming of beta chains associated with a DCLRE1C missense variant, replicated independently. Later findings reportedly placed an Asian-associated ancestry cluster below the roughly 700-donor mean for N-insertions.

PCR was performed using 60 Vbeta and 13 Jbeta primers. Some clones are missing from TCRdb's copy, which holds only in-frame ones; the method was immunoSEQ multiplex PCR. The sample lists a few hundred thousand clones; roughly 80% were seen once. Germline values: CDR1 SGDLS, CDR2 YYNGEE. This CDR3 has 14 amino acids. Trimming stripped 8 bases from V and 6 bases from J, with 20 bases between. V usage is TRBV9 and J usage is TRBJ1-1; D might be TRBD1 (6 bases). The source is a man between 25 and 39 years old in good health and CMV-seronegative. The sequencing input was PBMCs. Here the CDR3 DNA reads TGTGCCAGGGAGAAACCGGGACAAATTTCTGAAGCTTTCTTT. Its protein product is CAREKPGQISEAFF. Looking up the rest from reference TRBV9 and TRBJ1-1 gives the full variable domain: DSGVTQTPKHLITATGQRVTLRCSPRSGDLSVYWYQQSLDQGLQFLIQYYNGEERAKGNILERFSAQQFPDLHSELNLSSLELGDSALYFCAREKPGQISEAFFGQGTRLTVV.